The 18 T cell receptor beta chains listed next were all sequenced from one sample in a study of T cell clonality in common variable immunodeficiency. Produced via immunoSEQ multiplex PCR; TCRdb's table is partial and in-frame only. The sample shows about 52,000 clones, none of them appearing just once. Sample: peripheral blood mononuclear cells. The receptors originated from a person between 18 and 75 years old in good health.

As for this clone: From the germline J gene comes the end of the CDR3, since the read stops 3 residues before it. The chain links TRBV7-9 to TRBJ2-3, with unresolved D. CDR1 is SEHNR and CDR2 is FQNEAQ in the germline V gene (reference sequence). CDR3 length equals 11 residues. The ends were cut back, 5 bases at V and 5 bases at J, with 5 bases in the middle. The sequenced part of the CDR3 DNA is TGTGCCAGCAGCCCCCGAGATACG. It translates to CASSPRDT. The entire CDR3 protein is CASSPRDTQYF.

This clone was observed at least ten times. The CDR3 is cut off 3 residues early in the read; its end comes from the germline J gene. J is TRBJ1-2 and V is TRBV30; D is undetermined. V was clipped by 7 bases and J by 4 bases, with 19 bases between them. Germline assignment: CDR1 GTSNPN and CDR2 SVGIG (reference sequence). The CDR3 totals 14 residues. CDR3 DNA, as far as it was read: TGTGCCTTATCGCCAGGACTGCAATTCTATGGC. This encodes CALSPGLQFYG. The whole CDR3 sequence reads CALSPGLQFYGYTF.

This clone was found many times. The read stops 3 residues short of the end of the CDR3; the missing end is completed from the germline J gene. The V call is TRBV5-4, the J call TRBJ2-7; D gene unclear. The germline V gene encodes CDR1 SGHNT and CDR2 YYREEE (reference sequence). V lost 5 bases to trimming and J lost 6 bases, with 18 bases between them. CDR3 length: 14 amino acids. The sequenced CDR3 bases are TGTGCCAGCAGTTCTAGATCCAACCCCTTCGAG. Amino acid sequence: CASSSRSNPFE. From start to end, the CDR3 is CASSSRSNPFEQYF.

This clone was recorded many times. The read halts 3 residues ahead of the CDR3 end, with the missing end drawn from the germline J gene. The chain uses TRBV11-2 and TRBJ2-7; D may be TRBD1 (6 bases). CDR3 size: 14 residues. Per the germline V gene, CDR1 is SGHAT and CDR2 is FQNNGV. Trimming took off 5 bases at V and 3 bases at J, with 14 bases between the two ends. The DNA read from the CDR3 is TGTGCCAGCAGCCCATCGACAGGAAACTACGAG. As protein: CASSPSTGNYE. In full, the CDR3 reads CASSPSTGNYEQYF.

This clone was counted ten times or more. The CDR3 end is not reached by the read, which stops 3 residues before it; the germline J gene fills it in. This chain links TRBV7-8 with TRBJ2-1; D gene ambiguous. Trimming took off 2 bases at V and 2 bases at J, with 7 bases between the two ends. Germline V gene data show CDR1 as SGHVS and CDR2 as FQNEAQ. This CDR3 contains 14 residues. CDR3 protein: CASSLFATYNEQFF. The covered CDR3 bases are TGTGCCAGCAGCTTATTTGCTACCTACAATGAG.

The sample holds a few counts of this clone. A clone one base away is much larger, so this may be a read error. The CDR3 end falls 3 residues outside the read, so it is completed with the germline J gene. At the DNA level, this CDR3 is encoded by other sequences in the same sample as well. This sequence joins TRBV30 and TRBJ1-3, with D hard to call. The germline CDR1 and CDR2 sequences are GTSNPN and SVGIG (reference sequence). The CDR3 covers 14 residues. The CDR3 bases that were read are TGTGCCTGGAATCAGGCCATCTCTGGAAACACG. Its translation: CAWNQAISGNT. The full CDR3 sequence reads CAWNQAISGNTIYF.

This clone was observed a handful of times. The read is 3 residues too short to cover the CDR3 end, so that end is filled in from the germline J gene. The rearrangement links TRBV19 to TRBJ1-1; D uncertain. The germline V gene encodes CDR1 LNHDA and CDR2 SQIVND (reference sequence). There are 16 residues in the CDR3. CDR3 DNA, as far as it was read: TGTGCCAGTAGTATAGATATCAGCGGAAACTACAATGAG. This gives the protein CASSIDISGNYNE. The whole CDR3 protein reads CASSIDISGNYNEAFF.

This clone was recorded many times. At one boundary the junction diverges from the germline segment, which might be a read error. The CDR3 is cut off 3 residues early in the read; its end comes from the germline J gene. The rearrangement uses TRBV4-2 and TRBJ1-2; D remains ambiguous. The CDR3 is 15 amino acids. CDR1 LGHNA and CDR2 YNFKEQ come from the germline V gene. CDR3 amino acids: CASSLARGANYGYTF. The covered CDR3 bases are TGCGCCAGCAGCCTCGCCCGGGGAGCAAACTATGGC.

This clone was recorded a few times. The CDR3 end lies 3 residues beyond the end of the read and is filled in from the germline J gene. The V gene is TRBV7-3, the J gene TRBJ2-2; TRBD2 agrees at 9 bases. The J segment lost 1 base and the V segment lost 0 bases, leaving 6 bases of the junction unmatched. This CDR3 has 18 amino acids. Germline V gene sequence: CDR1 SGHTA, CDR2 FQGTGA. CDR3 DNA (partial): TGTGCCAGCAGCTTAACGCCGGCTAGCGGGGAGAACACCGGGGAG. Its protein product is CASSLTPASGENTGE. Given in full, the CDR3 is CASSLTPASGENTGELFF. Full variable domain (missing parts from reference TRBV7-3 and TRBJ2-2): GAGVSQTPSNKVTEKGKYVELRCDPISGHTALYWYRQSLGQGPEFLIYFQGTGAADDSGLPNDRFFAVRPEGSVSTLKIQRTERGDSAVYLCASSLTPASGENTGELFFGEGSRLTVL.

This clone was recorded at least ten times. The CDR3 end lies 3 residues beyond the end of the read and is filled in from the germline J gene. The chain links TRBV6-2 or TRBV6-3 to TRBJ2-4, with D possibly matching TRBD2 (5 bases). V gave up 1 base and J gave up 4 bases, with 11 bases separating them. Germline V gene sequence: CDR1 MNHEY, CDR2 SVGEGT. CDR3 length: 15 amino acids. CDR3 bases read: TGTGCCAGCAGTTACTTGACACGAGGGAAAAACATT. This codes for CASSYLTRGKNI. The entire CDR3 reads CASSYLTRGKNIQYF.

This clone was found many times. From the germline J gene comes the end of the CDR3, since the read stops 3 residues before it. This chain links TRBV20-1 with TRBJ2-1; TRBD1 agrees at 8 bases. CDR3 size: 16 residues. V shed 0 bases and J 4 bases; nucleotides not matched to a gene: 8. Germline CDR1 reads DFQATT; CDR2 reads SNEGSKA (reference sequence). Partial CDR3 DNA: TGCAGTGCTAGAGATCCTCAGGGGGCGCGGTACAATGAG. It yields the protein CSARDPQGARYNE. The entire CDR3 protein reads CSARDPQGARYNEQFF.

This clone was seen ten or more times. The read ends 3 residues shy of where the CDR3 ends; the end is completed using the germline J gene. The gene calls are TRBV14 and TRBJ1-2; D gene uncertain. Germline CDR1 is SGHDN and CDR2 is FVKESK. V lost 5 bases and J 4 bases, leaving 11 bases between the germline ends. This CDR3 is built from 13 residues. The CDR3 DNA, read in part, is TGTGCCAGCAGCAAACACATCAGCTATGGC. Translation gives CASSKHISYG. The full CDR3 sequence reads CASSKHISYGYTF.

This clone came up many times. The read terminates 3 residues before the CDR3 end, so the remaining end is supplied by the germline J gene. This rearrangement joins TRBV20-1 to TRBJ2-5; possibly TRBD2 for D (7 bases). V lost 6 bases to trimming and J lost 5 bases, with 13 bases between them. The germline CDR1 and CDR2 sequences are DFQATT and SNEGSKA (reference sequence). The CDR3 extends over 12 amino acids. The CDR3 sequence is CSAHRGAETQYF. CDR3 DNA, as far as it was read: TGCAGTGCCCACCGGGGGGCTGAGACC.

In its sample, this clone was seen many times. Read data end 3 residues before the CDR3 end; the end is taken from the germline J gene. This chain joins TRBV6-4 and TRBJ2-1; D might be TRBD1 (6 bases). CDR1 and CDR2 from the germline V gene are MRHNA and SNTAGT. V was pared by 0 bases and J by 5 bases, with 8 bases between. This CDR3 has 14 residues. The sequenced part of the CDR3 DNA is TGTGCCAGCAGTGACTCGGGGGCCCACAATGAG. Its translation is CASSDSGAHNE. The full CDR3 sequence reads CASSDSGAHNEQFF.

A note on this clone: Read sequence stops 3 residues before the CDR3 end, and the germline J gene provides the missing end. This chain links TRBV6-2 or TRBV6-3 with TRBJ1-2, with 10 nucleotides matching TRBD1. The germline V gene encodes CDR1 MNHEY and CDR2 SVGEGT. The CDR3 contains 15 residues. The covered CDR3 bases are TGTGCCAGCAGAAGACAGGGGGCTGACACAGATACC. Protein product: CASRRQGADTDT. The CDR3 as a whole reads CASRRQGADTDTYTF.

This clone has a count of ten or more. The read gets to within 3 residues of the CDR3 end, and the germline J gene fills in the rest. The V call is TRBV28, the J call TRBJ1-2; D is undetermined. The CDR3 covers 11 residues. CDR1 MDHEN and CDR2 SYDVKM come from the germline V gene. The CDR3 sequence is CASSFAGGYTF. Partial CDR3 DNA: TGTGCCAGCAGTTTTGCGGGGGGC.

This clone was observed a few times. A much larger clone is a single base away; this may be a read error. The observed sequence ends 3 residues before the CDR3 terminus, with the missing tail filled in from the germline J gene. Other DNA sequences in the sample encode the same CDR3. J is TRBJ1-3 and V is TRBV7-9; D perhaps matches TRBD1 (6 bases). Germline V lookup: CDR1 SEHNR, CDR2 FQNEAQ (reference sequence). The length of the CDR3 is 12 residues. The chain's CDR3 is CASNRDGNTIYF. Partial CDR3 DNA: TGTGCGTCAAACAGGGATGGAAACACA.

This clone was picked up many times. The read comes to an end 3 residues before the CDR3 does, leaving the germline J gene to fill in the end. The chain employs TRBV7-2 and TRBJ2-5; 8 bases fit TRBD2. In germline, CDR1 is SGHTA, CDR2 FQGNSA. The CDR3 runs 15 residues. Trimming at V came to 5 bases and at J to 3 bases, leaving 8 bases not matched to a gene. CDR3 DNA, as far as it was read: TGTGCCAGCAGCCCCCCCGGGACTAGAAAAGAGACC. As protein: CASSPPGTRKET. The whole CDR3 is CASSPPGTRKETQYF. Full variable domain (missing parts from reference TRBV7-2 and TRBJ2-5): GAGVSQSPSNKVTEKGKDVELRCDPISGHTALYWYRQSLGQGLEFLIYFQGNSAPDKSGLPSDRFSAERTGGSVSTLTIQRTQQEDSAVYLCASSPPGTRKETQYFGPGTRLLVL.